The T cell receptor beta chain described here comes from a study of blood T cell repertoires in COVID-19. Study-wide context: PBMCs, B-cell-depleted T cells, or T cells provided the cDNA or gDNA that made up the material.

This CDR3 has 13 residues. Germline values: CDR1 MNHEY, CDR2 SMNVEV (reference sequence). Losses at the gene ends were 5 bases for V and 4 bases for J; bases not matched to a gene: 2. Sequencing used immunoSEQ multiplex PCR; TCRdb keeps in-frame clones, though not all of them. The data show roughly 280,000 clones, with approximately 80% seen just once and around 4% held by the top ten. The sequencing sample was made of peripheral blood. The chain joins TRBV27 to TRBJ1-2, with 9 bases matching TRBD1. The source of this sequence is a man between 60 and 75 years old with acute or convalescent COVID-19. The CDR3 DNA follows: TGTGCCAGCAGTCCGGGACAGGGCTATGGCTACACCTTC. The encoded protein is CASSPGQGYGYTF.